This TCR beta chain was recovered during a study of T cell repertoires in aging, cancer and after chemotherapy. The template was genomic DNA from peripheral blood, not RNA. By sample fraction, this clonotype is medium-sized. The antigen remains unidentified. Multiplex touch-down PCR with TRB-A/B primers amplified rearranged V-D-J TRB sequences. MiXCR, run by TCRdb on the multiplex PCR reads, gives a single entry per CDR3 protein. The table lists thousands of distinct CDR3 sequences, 23% of them singletons. Study conclusions and caveats: Median generation probability rose over the chemotherapy interval in each cancer cohort, suggesting rebound thymic output.

Germline trimming cut 4 bases from V and 4 bases from J; bases unmatched to any gene: 10. There are 16 residues in the CDR3. Germline V gene lookup returns CDR1 SGHRS and CDR2 YFSETQ. The sequence was collected from a human donor with a blood cancer. The donor label of this sample is uncertain. The sequencing input was blood. V usage is TRBV5-1 and J usage is TRBJ2-1, with 8 bases lining up with TRBD2. This CDR3 is CASSTIAGSGYNEQFF. Here the CDR3 DNA reads TGCGCCAGCAGCACAATAGCGGGGTCAGGGTACAATGAGCAGTTCTTC. Variable domain in full (rest from reference TRBV5-1 and TRBJ2-1): KAGVTQTPRYLIKTRGQQVTLSCSPISGHRSVSWYQQTPGQGLQFLFEYFSETQRNKGNFPGRFSGRQFSNSRSEMNVSTLELGDSALYLCASSTIAGSGYNEQFFGPGTRLTVL.